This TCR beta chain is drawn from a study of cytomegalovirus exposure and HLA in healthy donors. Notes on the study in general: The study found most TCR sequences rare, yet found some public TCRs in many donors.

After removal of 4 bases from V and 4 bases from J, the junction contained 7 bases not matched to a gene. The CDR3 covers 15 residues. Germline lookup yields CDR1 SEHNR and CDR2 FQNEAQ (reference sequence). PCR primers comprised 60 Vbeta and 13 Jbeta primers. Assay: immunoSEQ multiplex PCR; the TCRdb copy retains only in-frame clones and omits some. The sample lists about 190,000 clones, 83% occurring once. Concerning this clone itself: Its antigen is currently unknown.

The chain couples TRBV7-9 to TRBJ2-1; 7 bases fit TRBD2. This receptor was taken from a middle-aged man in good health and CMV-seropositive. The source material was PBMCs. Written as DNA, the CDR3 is TGTGCCAGCAGCTCCGCGGGCGGGAGTTACAATGAGCAGTTCTTC. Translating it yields CASSSAGGSYNEQFF.